A single sample gave rise to the 21 T cell receptor beta chains below, sequenced in a study of sequential checkpoint blockade in melanoma. Treatment denoted: randomized to nivolumab then ipilimumab (arm A) or the reverse (arm B). Method: immunoSEQ multiplex PCR; TCRdb's copy keeps in-frame clones and lacks some. The data contain under 20,000 clones, around 80% of them singletons. The material sequenced was CD8+ T cells sorted from blood (inferred from file names), taken from a patient given nivolumab and ipilimumab in sequence. These receptor sequences come from a human donor with melanoma.

V is TRBV19 and J is TRBJ2-7; 7 bases fit TRBD2. The CDR3 extends over 14 amino acids. V lost 7 bases and J lost 2; bases outside the gene matches: 8. Germline CDR1 and CDR2: LNHDA and SQIVND (reference sequence). The CDR3 DNA follows: TGTGCCAGTACTAAAGCGGGGCAACCCTACGAGCAGTACTTC. Its translation: CASTKAGQPYEQYF.

This chain connects TRBV29-1 to TRBJ2-7, with 11 bases aligning to TRBD1. V lost 6 bases and J lost 5; bases outside the gene matches: 9. This CDR3 has 14 amino acids. Germline lookup yields CDR1 SQVTM and CDR2 ANQGSEA. CDR3: CSVEITGQGDEQYF. The CDR3 nucleotides read TGCAGCGTCGAAATCACGGGACAGGGGGACGAGCAGTACTTC.

A word on this clone: The same CDR3 arises from other DNA sequences in this sample as well. The chain has TRBV27 and TRBJ1-2; TRBD1 matches 8 bases. J was trimmed by 4 bases and V by 5 bases; bases with no gene match: 6. Per the germline V gene, CDR1 is MNHEY and CDR2 is SMNVEV (reference sequence). The CDR3 spans 14 residues. The CDR3 region is CASSPDRDRYGYTF. The CDR3 nucleotides are TGTGCCAGCAGTCCGGACAGGGATCGCTATGGCTACACCTTC.

In this sample, this clone turned up a few times. The CDR3 nucleotides are TGTGCCAGCAGTTTTGACAGGGCTAACTATGGCTACACCTTC. It encodes CASSFDRANYGYTF. The V call is TRBV6-1, the J call TRBJ1-2; 7 bases agree with TRBD1. From germline, CDR1 is MNHNS and CDR2 SASEGT. V trimming: 5 bases; J trimming: 0 bases; junction bases outside the gene matches: 3. CDR3 length: 14 amino acids.

This sequence joins TRBV7-9 and TRBJ2-7; TRBD2 matches at 14 bases. CDR1 and CDR2 (germline): SEHNR, FQNEAQ (reference sequence). The CDR3 is 16 amino acids. After removal of 4 bases from V and 6 bases from J, the junction contained 8 bases not matched to a gene. DNA of the CDR3: TGTGCCAGCAGCTCCGGGACTAGCGGGGGCTTCGCCGAGCAGTACTTC. Its translation is CASSSGTSGGFAEQYF.

This clone occurred a few times. The chain recombines TRBV7-9 with TRBJ2-3; D is uncertain. Germline values: CDR1 SEHNR, CDR2 FQNEAQ (reference sequence). CDR3 length: 14 residues. Trimming cost V 11 bases and J 1 base, with 16 bases left between them. Here the CDR3 reads CAALGVVGTDTQYF. Here the CDR3 DNA reads TGTGCCGCCCTAGGCGTTGTGGGCACAGATACGCAGTATTTT.

In its sample, this clone was seen a few times. The chain couples TRBV19 to TRBJ2-7; 8 bases align to TRBD2. V shed 3 bases, J shed 3 bases, and the junction held 7 bases outside the gene matches. Germline V CDR1 and CDR2: LNHDA, SQIVND (reference sequence). The CDR3 consists of 15 residues. CDR3 sequence: CASSIAGGDYYEQYF. DNA of the CDR3: TGTGCCAGTAGTATCGCGGGGGGCGACTACTACGAGCAGTACTTC. Combining the CDR3 with reference TRBV19 and TRBJ2-7 gives the whole variable domain DGGITQSPKYLFRKEGQNVTLSCEQNLNHDAMYWYRQDPGQGLRLIYYSQIVNDFQKGDIAEGYSVSREKKESFPLTVTSAQKNPTAFYLCASSIAGGDYYEQYFGPGTRLTVT.

This clone has only a few counts. This chain uses TRBV27 with TRBJ1-5; TRBD1 aligns across 7 bases. The CDR3 length is 13 residues. Germline V gene lookup returns CDR1 MNHEY and CDR2 SMNVEV (reference sequence). Trimming at V came to 8 bases and at J to 5 bases, leaving 6 bases not matched to a gene. The CDR3: CASGYRGDQPQHF. The CDR3 DNA is TGTGCCAGCGGCTACAGGGGCGATCAGCCCCAGCATTTT.

V is TRBV5-1 and J is TRBJ2-7, with D possibly TRBD1 on 6 matching bases. Trimming cost V 0 bases and J 3 bases, with 10 bases left between them. Germline lookup yields CDR1 SGHRS and CDR2 YFSETQ. This CDR3 region has 14 residues. CDR3 protein: CASSLGAGDYEQYF. The DNA for the CDR3 is TGCGCCAGCAGCTTGGGGGCAGGGGACTACGAGCAGTACTTC.

This clone was detected only once. In nucleotides, the CDR3 is TGTGCCAGCAGCTCCCCTGGGGCTAGCGGGCCAACGCAGTACTTC. Amino acid sequence: CASSSPGASGPTQYF. The chain combines TRBV7-9 with TRBJ2-7, with 8 bases fitting TRBD2. The CDR3 has 15 residues. The V segment lost 4 bases and the J segment 9 bases; nucleotides outside the gene matches: 14. Germline CDR1 reads SEHNR; CDR2 reads FQNEAQ (reference sequence). The full variable domain, its missing parts supplied by reference TRBV7-9 and TRBJ2-7, is DTGVSQNPRHKITKRGQNVTFRCDPISEHNRLYWYRQTLGQGPEFLTYFQNEAQLEKSRLLSDRFSAERPKGSFSTLEIQRTEQGDSAMYLCASSSPGASGPTQYFGPGTRLTVT.

This chain joins TRBV28 and TRBJ2-2, with a tentative D call TRBD1 (6 bases). This CDR3 has 14 amino acids. V gave up 5 bases and J gave up 6 bases, with 13 bases separating them. Looked up from germline, CDR1 is MDHEN and CDR2 is SYDVKM. CDR3 region: CASSIQGGAGELFF. CDR3 nucleotide sequence: TGTGCCAGCAGTATACAGGGCGGCGCCGGGGAGCTGTTTTTT. The full variable domain, in which reference TRBV28 and TRBJ2-2 provide the parts outside the CDR3, is DVKVTQSSRYLVKRTGEKVFLECVQDMDHENMFWYRQDPGLGLRLIYFSYDVKMKEKGDIPEGYSVSREKKERFSLILESASTNQTSMYLCASSIQGGAGELFFGEGSRLTVL.

The chain recombines TRBV6-5 with TRBJ1-2, with D possibly matching TRBD1 (6 bases). The length of the CDR3 is 14 residues. Trimming took 6 bases from V and 4 from J, leaving 15 bases between them. Per the germline V gene, CDR1 is MNHEY and CDR2 is SVGAGI. The CDR3 nucleotides are TGTGCCAGCAGCCCCTCGAGCAGGGGCTATGGCTACACCTTC. This gives the protein CASSPSSRGYGYTF.

V and J are TRBV7-9 and TRBJ2-1, with 11 bases matching TRBD1. Germline assignment: CDR1 SEHNR and CDR2 FQNEAQ (reference sequence). With V trimmed by 5 bases and J by 9 bases, 9 bases remained unmatched. The CDR3 sequence is 15 residues long. The CDR3 nucleotides are TGTGCCAGCAGCCCATGGACAGGGGGCGCTTCTGAGCAGTTCTTC. As protein: CASSPWTGGASEQFF.

The genes are TRBV28 and TRBJ1-2; D possibly corresponds to TRBD1 (5 bases). Germline V gives CDR1 MDHEN, CDR2 SYDVKM. V was shortened by 9 bases and J by 8 bases, with 19 bases between the two germline ends. The CDR3 totals 13 residues. DNA for the CDR3: TGTGCCAGTTCCCCAGGGAGGTTGGGAGGCTACACCTTC. This codes for CASSPGRLGGYTF.

The chain joins TRBV19 to TRBJ1-5; 9 bases are a match to TRBD1. The CDR3 consists of 14 residues. The V gene end was trimmed by 4 bases and the J gene end by 3 bases; junction bases not matched to a gene: 1. Germline values: CDR1 LNHDA, CDR2 SQIVND (reference sequence). CDR3 DNA sequence: TGTGCCAGTAGTAAACAGGGGGCCAATCAGCCCCAGCATTTT. The encoded protein is CASSKQGANQPQHF.

The chain recombines TRBV27 with TRBJ2-1; tentatively, D is TRBD2 (5 bases). V gave up 5 bases and J gave up 5 bases, with 10 bases separating them. Germline V gene sequence: CDR1 MNHEY, CDR2 SMNVEV (reference sequence). This CDR3 has 13 amino acids. In nucleotides, the CDR3 is TGTGCCAGCAGTGCCTCCGGGGACAATGAGCAGTTCTTC. Translated: CASSASGDNEQFF.

Only one count was recorded for this clone. The chain links TRBV7-8 to TRBJ1-2, with D tentatively TRBD1 (5 bases). This CDR3 region has 14 residues. Trimming shortened V by 11 bases and J by 4 bases, and 20 bases separated the two germline ends. Germline V gives CDR1 SGHVS, CDR2 FQNEAQ. CDR3 amino acids: CASSRDGRRYGYTF. The CDR3 bases are TGTGCCTCTTCTCGGGACGGGAGACGCTATGGCTACACCTTC.

The V gene is TRBV28, the J gene TRBJ1-4, with D uncertain. The CDR3 loop spans 14 amino acids. Germline CDR1 and CDR2: MDHEN and SYDVKM. Trimming removed 4 bases at V and 5 bases at J, with 11 bases between. CDR3 nucleotides: TGTGCCAGCAGTTCGACACTTGAGAATGAAAAACTGTTTTTT. Its translation: CASSSTLENEKLFF.

This clone has just one count. The genes are TRBV6-1 and TRBJ1-2, with D possibly being TRBD1 (5 bases). V lost 6 bases, J lost 6 bases, and 8 bases lay in between. Germline V lookup: CDR1 MNHNS, CDR2 SASEGT. The CDR3 loop spans 11 amino acids. The CDR3 spells CASRGGDGYTF. CDR3 in DNA: TGTGCCAGCAGGGGGGGAGATGGCTACACCTTC.

This sequence joins TRBV7-8 and TRBJ2-7, with TRBD2 matching 7 bases. In germline, CDR1 is SGHVS, CDR2 FQNEAQ. The V segment lost 5 bases and the J segment 5 bases; nucleotides outside the gene matches: 3. The CDR3 is made up of 12 amino acids. CDR3 amino acids: CASSGGSNEQYF. In nucleotides, the CDR3 is TGTGCCAGCAGCGGCGGGAGCAACGAGCAGTACTTC.

The chain couples TRBV7-9 to TRBJ1-2, with D perhaps matching TRBD1 (5 bases). The length of the CDR3 is 12 residues. Germline CDR1 reads SEHNR; CDR2 reads FQNEAQ (reference sequence). V was clipped by 1 base and J by 6 bases, with 6 bases between them. CDR3 region: CASSLGGDGYTF. The CDR3 DNA is TGTGCCAGCAGCTTAGGGGGGGATGGCTACACCTTC.